The rows below give T cell receptor beta chains drawn from one sample of a study of identical twins. MiXCR, run by TCRdb on the 5' RACE reads, gives a single entry per CDR3 protein. The sample has some 1,600,000 distinct CDR3 sequences; around 29% are singletons. Sequenced sample: cord blood. These TCRs come from a newborn girl in good health. CDR3s include the opening cysteine and the closing phenylalanine or tryptophan. The order of the fields is D gene, V gene, J gene, clone size, CDR3 DNA, CDR3 protein. The D gene is left open where the match is weak. Rows may omit the clone size; those that give it use once, few, many or a size class.

d_gene: -; v_gene: TRBV3-1; j_gene: TRBJ1-1; abundance: -; CDR3nt: TGTGCCAGCAGCCAACAGGGAGGGGAGGGAGCTTTCTTT; CDR3aa: CASSQQGGEGAFF
d_gene: TRBD2; v_gene: TRBV7-9; j_gene: TRBJ2-7; abundance: -; CDR3nt: TGTGCCAGCAGCGTAACGGGACTATCACCCTACGAGCAGTACTTC; CDR3aa: CASSVTGLSPYEQYF
d_gene: -; v_gene: TRBV6-6; j_gene: TRBJ2-3; abundance: few; CDR3nt: TGTGCCAGCAGTTACAGCCCGGGGGATACGCAGTATTTT; CDR3aa: CASSYSPGDTQYF
d_gene: -; v_gene: TRBV2; j_gene: TRBJ2-7; abundance: -; CDR3nt: TGTGCCAGCGGTGAGGACAAGGCCCCCTACGAGCAGTACTTC; CDR3aa: CASGEDKAPYEQYF
d_gene: -; v_gene: TRBV5-1; j_gene: TRBJ2-3; abundance: -; CDR3nt: TGCGCCAGCAGCCCTCGCAGTCCCGGCACAGATACGCAGTATTTT; CDR3aa: CASSPRSPGTDTQYF
d_gene: -; v_gene: TRBV3-1; j_gene: TRBJ1-2; abundance: few; CDR3nt: TGTGCCAGCAGCCAGTTCCGGGACGGTAATGGCTACACCTTC; CDR3aa: CASSQFRDGNGYTF
d_gene: -; v_gene: TRBV5-1; j_gene: TRBJ2-1; abundance: -; CDR3nt: TGCGCCAGCCGCTTTAGGGGGGCCAACAATGAGCAGTTCTTC; CDR3aa: CASRFRGANNEQFF
d_gene: -; v_gene: TRBV6-6; j_gene: TRBJ2-7; abundance: few; CDR3nt: TGTGCCAGCAGTTACCCCGGGCAGACTTCCTACGAGCAGTACTTC; CDR3aa: CASSYPGQTSYEQYF
d_gene: -; v_gene: TRBV28; j_gene: TRBJ1-5; abundance: -; CDR3nt: TGTGCCAGCAGGCTCCTAGACGGAAGCAATCAGCCCCAGCATTTT; CDR3aa: CASRLLDGSNQPQHF
d_gene: TRBD2; v_gene: TRBV2; j_gene: TRBJ2-7; abundance: -; CDR3nt: TGTGCCAGCAGTGCCGGGACTAGCGGGAGAAGGGACGAGCAGTACTTC; CDR3aa: CASSAGTSGRRDEQYF
d_gene: -; v_gene: TRBV28; j_gene: TRBJ1-4; abundance: -; CDR3nt: TGTGCCAGCAGTTTCGGCAGGGTTATCACAACTAATGAAAAACTGTTTTTT; CDR3aa: CASSFGRVITTNEKLFF
d_gene: -; v_gene: TRBV20-1; j_gene: TRBJ2-1; abundance: -; CDR3nt: TGCAGTGCTAGCTTTAGCGACCCATACAATGAGCAGTTCTTC; CDR3aa: CSASFSDPYNEQFF
d_gene: -; v_gene: TRBV3-1; j_gene: TRBJ2-1; abundance: many; CDR3nt: TGTGCCAGCAGCCAATTAGCGTTAGATGAGCAGTTCTTC; CDR3aa: CASSQLALDEQFF
d_gene: -; v_gene: TRBV12-3/TRBV12-4; j_gene: TRBJ2-1; abundance: many; CDR3nt: TGTGCCAGCAGTTATTCCGAGGCGGGGTATGAGCAGTTCTTC; CDR3aa: CASSYSEAGYEQFF